The 17 T cell receptor beta chains reported below all come from one sample, sequenced in a study of human T cells and chemical hapten exposure. Indicated time point: healthy volunteer bleed at 6 weeks. Unfractionated whole blood was the source of the extracted total RNA. MiXCR, run by TCRdb on the RACE reads, gives a single entry per CDR3 protein. The sample lists about 79,000 distinct CDR3 sequences; over 8.5% were seen once. Sequenced input: whole blood. The receptors here all came from a male donor in good health. Some clones in this sample may be carry-over from other donors' samples.

This clonotype was observed at least ten times. V and J are TRBV7-9 and TRBJ2-7; maybe TRBD1 (5 bases). Per germline, CDR1 SEHNR and CDR2 FQNEAQ (reference sequence). The CDR3 consists of 14 residues. V lost 4 bases and J lost 3, with 13 bases in between. The DNA of the CDR3 is TGTGCCAGCAGCTCTTACGACAGTTTCTACGAGCAGTACTTC. Protein product: CASSSYDSFYEQYF.

The chain employs TRBV29-1 and TRBJ1-5, with 8 bases lining up with TRBD1. CDR1 is SQVTM, CDR2 ANQGSEA, per germline. Losses at the gene ends were 4 bases for V and 8 bases for J; bases not matched to a gene: 10. CDR3 length: 14 amino acids. The CDR3 nucleotides read TGCAGCGTTGCTCAGGGGGCGTTCGGTGAGCCCCAGCATTTT. This encodes CSVAQGAFGEPQHF. The entire variable domain, with the rest obtained from reference TRBV29-1 and TRBJ1-5, is as follows: SAVISQKPSRDICQRGTSLTIQCQVDSQVTMMFWYRQQPGQSLTLIATANQGSEATYESGFVIDKFPISRPNLTFSTLTVSNMSPEDSSIYLCSVAQGAFGEPQHFGDGTRLSIL.

The V call is TRBV6-6, the J call TRBJ1-4; D is possibly TRBD1 (6 bases). CDR3 size: 13 residues. V was clipped by 10 bases and J by 3 bases, with 12 bases between them. Germline lookup yields CDR1 MNHNY and CDR2 SVGAGI (reference sequence). The CDR3 nucleotides read TGTGCCACCGCAGGGGCCGCTAATGAAAAACTGTTTTTT. Its translation is CATAGAANEKLFF.

This clonotype was observed a few times. The V call is TRBV7-2, the J call TRBJ2-4; the D gene could be TRBD1 or TRBD2 (5 bases each). The CDR3 is 15 residues long. The V end lost 1 base, the J end lost 0 bases, and 7 bases lay between the germline ends. CDR1 SGHTA and CDR2 FQGNSA come from the germline V gene. CDR3 amino acids: CASSLGGTAKNIQYF. Here the CDR3 DNA reads TGTGCCAGCAGCTTAGGTGGGACAGCCAAAAACATTCAGTACTTC.

The gene calls are TRBV7-9 and TRBJ2-7, with a weak D call TRBD2 (6 bases). The CDR3 has 15 residues. Trimming removed 7 bases at V and 2 bases at J, with 18 bases between. The V gene's germline CDR1 is SEHNR and CDR2 FQNEAQ (reference sequence). CDR3 DNA sequence: TGTGCCAGCACGGTCGGAGGGGAGAGGGCCTACGAGCAGTACTTC. Translated, it gives CASTVGGERAYEQYF.

V usage is TRBV6-1 and J usage is TRBJ2-3; D possibly corresponds to TRBD2 (6 bases). The ends were cut back, 10 bases at V and 2 bases at J, with 19 bases in the middle. Germline CDR1 reads MNHNS; CDR2 reads SASEGT. The CDR3 is made up of 15 amino acids. CDR3 region: CATRAEGGYTDTQYF. DNA for the CDR3: TGTGCCACCAGAGCCGAGGGAGGATACACAGATACGCAGTATTTT.

This rearrangement joins TRBV9 to TRBJ2-5; the match to TRBD1 covers 9 bases. The germline V gene encodes CDR1 SGDLS and CDR2 YYNGEE. The CDR3 has 15 amino acids. Trimming took 4 bases from V and 4 from J; bases not matched to a gene: 8. The CDR3 DNA reads TGTGCCAGCAGCATCGGACAGGGGTCCGTAGAGACCCAGTACTTC. It translates to CASSIGQGSVETQYF.

The table lists this clonotype with a few counts. The chain carries TRBV12-3 or TRBV12-4 and TRBJ1-4; TRBD1 might be the D (5 bases). This CDR3 region has 15 residues. V was pared by 3 bases and J by 6 bases, with 14 bases between. CDR3 sequence (DNA): TGTGCCAGCAGTTTCGCGGGGCGCGGGTATGAAAAACTGTTTTTT. Its protein is CASSFAGRGYEKLFF.

This clonotype was detected only a few times. This rearrangement joins TRBV6-5 to TRBJ1-1, with 9 nucleotides matching TRBD1. With V trimmed by 6 bases and J by 5 bases, 7 bases remained unmatched. Germline V gives CDR1 MNHEY, CDR2 SVGAGI. This CDR3 is built from 14 residues. CDR3 loop: CASRKGQGWTEAFF. CDR3 DNA sequence: TGTGCCAGCAGGAAAGGACAGGGGTGGACTGAAGCTTTCTTT.

This chain links TRBV20-1 with TRBJ2-2, with 10 bases matching TRBD1. Germline V CDR1 and CDR2: DFQATT, SNEGSKA (reference sequence). This CDR3 spans 15 amino acids. The trim removed 4 bases at V and 3 bases at J, leaving 5 bases unmatched. CDR3 nucleotide sequence: TGCAGTGCTAAAGACAGGGGGCGCGACACCGGGGAGCTGTTTTTT. Amino acids: CSAKDRGRDTGELFF.

This clonotype was recorded a few times. The J gene is TRBJ2-7, the V gene TRBV27, with D possibly being TRBD1 (5 bases). Per germline, CDR1 MNHEY and CDR2 SMNVEV (reference sequence). The length of the CDR3 is 18 residues. Trimming shortened V by 0 bases and J by 1 base, and 19 bases separated the two germline ends. The DNA of the CDR3 is TGTGCCAGCAGTTTATCGGTCCTGACAGAAACCCATTCCTACGAGCAGTACTTC. The encoded protein is CASSLSVLTETHSYEQYF.

This clonotype showed up just a few times. This chain joins TRBV4-1 and TRBJ2-2, with D perhaps matching TRBD1 or TRBD2 (5 bases each). CDR1 is MGHRA and CDR2 is YSYEKL in the germline V gene. V lost 8 bases, J lost 1 base, and 11 bases lay in between. The CDR3 runs 14 residues. CDR3 loop: CASAGSQNTGELFF. In DNA form, the CDR3 reads TGCGCCAGCGCAGGGAGCCAGAACACCGGGGAGCTGTTTTTT.

There are a few counts of this clonotype. The chain employs TRBV20-1 and TRBJ1-5, with D possibly TRBD1 on 5 matching bases. Germline CDR1 DFQATT, CDR2 SNEGSKA (reference sequence). The CDR3 sequence is 12 residues long. Trimming took 3 bases from V and 5 from J, leaving 8 bases between them. CDR3 protein: CSASRGDQPQHF. DNA of the CDR3: TGCAGTGCTAGTCGGGGGGATCAGCCCCAGCATTTT.

This clonotype was seen a single time. The V gene is TRBV6-6, the J gene TRBJ1-5; TRBD1 aligns across 10 bases. Unmatched junction bases numbered 10, after V lost 7 bases and J lost 7 bases. This CDR3 is built from 15 residues. Per the germline V gene, CDR1 is MNHNY and CDR2 is SVGAGI (reference sequence). CDR3: CASNYGTGEGQPQHF. The CDR3 DNA reads as TGTGCCAGCAACTACGGGACAGGGGAAGGACAGCCCCAGCATTTT.

This clonotype was observed a handful of times. The V gene is TRBV12-3 or TRBV12-4, the J gene TRBJ2-2; 7 bases are shared with TRBD2. Trimming took 10 bases from V and 3 from J; bases not matched to a gene: 2. This CDR3 is 12 amino acids long. CDR3 protein: CAIRGDTGELFF. CDR3 DNA: TGTGCCATCCGGGGGGACACCGGGGAGCTGTTTTTT.

The J gene is TRBJ1-1, the V gene TRBV4-3; D is unclear. The CDR3 extends over 16 amino acids. The germline V and J ends were trimmed by 0 bases and 4 bases, with 15 bases remaining between them. The V gene's germline CDR1 is LGHNA and CDR2 YSLEER. The CDR3 here is CASSQDSRDPSTEAFF. The DNA of the CDR3 is TGCGCCAGCAGCCAAGACTCACGCGACCCGAGCACTGAAGCTTTCTTT.

This clonotype was picked up a small number of times. V and J are TRBV2 and TRBJ2-3; the match to TRBD2 covers 12 bases. This CDR3 spans 14 amino acids. The V segment lost 9 bases and the J segment 2 bases; nucleotides outside the gene matches: 3. In germline, CDR1 is SNHLY, CDR2 FYNNEI. Written as DNA, the CDR3 is TGTGCCAGAGGACTAGCGGGGAACACAGATACGCAGTATTTT. Amino acid sequence: CARGLAGNTDTQYF.